This T cell receptor (beta chain) is from a study of low-dose radiotherapy and immunotherapy resistance in tumors. Background on the study: Cohort 1 was treated with 0.5 Gy per fraction at 2-week intervals, amounting to 6.5 Gy overall. Dosing for Cohort 2 consisted of 1 Gy per fraction every two weeks, reaching a total of 13 Gy over 26 weeks. Every six weeks patients received intravenous ipilimumab 1 mg/kg, and every two weeks they received intravenous nivolumab 240 mg.

This sample's time point: after trial treatment. The treatment is: LDRT plus nivolumab, ipilimumab, low-dose cyclophosphamide and aspirin (RACIN trial). Covering alpha and beta chains, TRAV- and TRBV-specific primers were used for the first-strand cDNA. TCRs were amplified for approximately 22 PCR cycles with a constant-region primer and V-primer adapter. Amplification of the isolated mRNA used in vitro transcription. TCRdb re-analysed the reads in MiXCR, keeping a single row per CDR3 protein. Of 30,000 or so distinct CDR3 sequences listed, around 54% are singletons. The sequenced sample was PBMCs, obtained after low-dose radiotherapy plus immunotherapy. This sequence was found in a male donor with gallbladder cancer.

The CDR3 reads CASNAGRGQETQYF. The CDR3 DNA reads as TGTGCCAGCAACGCGGGAAGAGGACAAGAGACCCAGTACTTC. V usage is TRBV9 and J usage is TRBJ2-5, with a tentative D call TRBD2 (6 bases). Germline loops: CDR1 SGDLS, CDR2 YYNGEE. This CDR3 is built from 14 residues. The germline V and J ends were trimmed by 6 bases and 2 bases, with 14 bases remaining between them.